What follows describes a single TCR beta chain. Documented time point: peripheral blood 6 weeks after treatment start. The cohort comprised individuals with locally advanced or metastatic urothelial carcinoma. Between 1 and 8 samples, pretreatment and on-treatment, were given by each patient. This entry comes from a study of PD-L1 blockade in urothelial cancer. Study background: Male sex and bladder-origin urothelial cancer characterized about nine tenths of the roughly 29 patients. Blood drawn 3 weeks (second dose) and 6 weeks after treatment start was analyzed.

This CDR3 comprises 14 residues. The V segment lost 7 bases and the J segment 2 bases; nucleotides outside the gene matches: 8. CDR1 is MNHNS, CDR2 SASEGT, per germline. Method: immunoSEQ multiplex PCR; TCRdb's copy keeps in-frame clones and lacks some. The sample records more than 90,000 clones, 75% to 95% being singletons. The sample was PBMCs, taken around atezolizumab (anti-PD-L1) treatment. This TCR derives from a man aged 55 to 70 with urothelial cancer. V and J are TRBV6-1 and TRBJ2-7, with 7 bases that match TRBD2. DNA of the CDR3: TGTGCCAGCATTGGGGGGGGTTACCCCTACGAGCAGTACTTC. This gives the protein CASIGGGYPYEQYF.